Below, 3 T cell receptor beta chains from the same sample are listed, as sequenced in a study of Ad26.COV2.S vaccination and SARS-CoV-2 variants. Documented treatment: 15 to 20 received Ad26.COV2.S at low or high dose, single or two shots; 5 received placebo; per-sample allocation not given. Sampling took place 63 days after the first vaccine or placebo injection. Libraries were prepared by immunoSEQ multiplex PCR; TCRdb keeps only in-frame clonotypes and omits some of them. Of 400,000 to 500,000 clones listed, approximately 92% were seen once; the top ten hold roughly 2.5%. The input for sequencing was peripheral blood, taken in a trial of Ad26.COV2.S vaccine versus placebo. The origin of the receptors is a person between 18 and 59 years old who received the Ad26.COV2.S COVID-19 vaccine or a placebo.

The chain carries TRBV6-5 and TRBJ2-7; D gene unclear. Germline V gene lookup returns CDR1 MNHEY and CDR2 SVGAGI. CDR3 size: 13 residues. Between the trimmed V and J ends, which lost 7 bases and 9 bases, there was a span of 19 bases. CDR3 protein: CASNSPIPVGQYF. CDR3 nucleotides: TGTGCCAGCAATAGTCCCATCCCCGTGGGGCAGTACTTC.

The table lists this clone with a few counts. This chain uses TRBV6-5 with TRBJ1-1; no definite D call. V was pared by 2 bases and J by 5 bases, with 9 bases between. This CDR3 has 13 amino acids. The germline gives CDR1 MNHEY, CDR2 SVGAGI. The CDR3: CASSYGSETEAFF. CDR3 nucleotide sequence: TGTGCCAGCAGTTACGGTAGCGAAACTGAAGCTTTCTTT.

The chain carries TRBV10-3 and TRBJ1-6; maybe TRBD1 (5 bases). Per germline, CDR1 ENHRY and CDR2 SYGVKD. There are 12 residues in the CDR3. V was shortened by 9 bases and J by 10 bases, with 13 bases between the two germline ends. In nucleotides, the CDR3 is TGTGCCATTCGGGACGGCGAGTCACCCCTCCACTTT. This codes for CAIRDGESPLHF.